These 7 T cell receptor beta chains came from one sample sequenced in a study of cytomegalovirus exposure and HLA in healthy donors. Primers for the PCR totalled 60 Vbeta and 13 Jbeta. Produced via immunoSEQ multiplex PCR; TCRdb's table is partial and in-frame only. The sample's table shows tens of thousands of clones. The sequenced sample consisted of PBMCs. The source of these receptors is a girl aged 10 to 17 in good health and CMV-seropositive.

J is TRBJ1-2 and V is TRBV7-9; TRBD1 agrees at 8 bases. CDR1 is SEHNR and CDR2 is FQNEAQ in the germline V gene (reference sequence). V was pared by 5 bases and J by 4 bases, with 6 bases of the junction left unmatched. There are 14 residues in the CDR3. CDR3 nucleotide sequence: TGTGCCAGCAGCCCCGGACAGGGTGGCTATGGCTACACCTTC. This gives the protein CASSPGQGGYGYTF.

This chain joins TRBV4-3 and TRBJ2-5; no clear D gene. The CDR3 runs to 16 residues. CDR1 and CDR2 from the germline V gene are LGHNA and YSLEER. V lost 2 bases to trimming and J lost 3 bases, with 16 bases between them. Here the CDR3 DNA reads TGCGCCAGCAGCCAAAACCCCCTTCAACGAGAAGAGACCCAGTACTTC. Translated, it gives CASSQNPLQREETQYF.

A remark on this clone: One end of the junction varies from germline; a read error may be responsible. This chain's CDR3 is CASSPQVTGYFSNQPQNF. CDR3 sequence (DNA): TGTGCCAGCTCACCACAGGTGACAGGGTATTTTAGCAATCAGCCCCAGAATTTT. The chain recombines TRBV18 with TRBJ1-5, with TRBD1 matching over 7 bases. Germline loops: CDR1 KGHSH, CDR2 LQKENI. The CDR3 runs to 18 residues.

This chain connects TRBV27 to TRBJ2-6; D is undetermined. Per germline, CDR1 MNHEY and CDR2 SMNVEV (reference sequence). The germline V and J ends were trimmed by 2 bases and 1 base, with 3 bases remaining between them. This CDR3 comprises 14 residues. The CDR3 loop is CASSLISGANVLTF. Here the CDR3 DNA reads TGTGCCAGCAGTTTAATATCTGGGGCCAACGTCCTGACTTTC.

The CDR3 coding sequence is TGTGCCAGCAGCATACAGGGATTCGGAGATGGCTACACCTTC. Translation: CASSIQGFGDGYTF. V gene TRBV9 combines with J gene TRBJ1-2, with D possibly being TRBD1 (6 bases). This CDR3 has 14 residues. Looked up from germline, CDR1 is SGDLS and CDR2 is YYNGEE. V was shortened by 4 bases and J by 6 bases, with 16 bases between the two germline ends.

V gene TRBV28 combines with J gene TRBJ1-6, with 8 nucleotides matching TRBD1. The CDR3 totals 16 residues. Unmatched junction bases numbered 2, after V lost 2 bases and J lost 2 bases. CDR1 and CDR2 (germline): MDHEN, SYDVKM. CDR3: CASSLKQGAYNSPLHF. The CDR3 bases are TGTGCCAGCAGTTTAAAACAGGGGGCCTATAATTCACCCCTCCACTTT. Together with reference TRBV28 and TRBJ1-6, the CDR3 gives the full variable domain: DVKVTQSSRYLVKRTGEKVFLECVQDMDHENMFWYRQDPGLGLRLIYFSYDVKMKEKGDIPEGYSVSREKKERFSLILESASTNQTSMYLCASSLKQGAYNSPLHFGNGTRLTVT.

The CDR3 protein is CASSTGGDGYTF. The CDR3 nucleotides are TGTGCCAGCAGCACAGGGGGGGATGGCTACACCTTC. The rearrangement links TRBV9 to TRBJ1-2, with 8 nucleotides matching TRBD1. After removal of 4 bases from V and 6 bases from J, the junction contained 2 bases not matched to a gene. There are 12 residues in the CDR3. Looked up from germline, CDR1 is SGDLS and CDR2 is YYNGEE. Variable domain in full (rest from reference TRBV9 and TRBJ1-2): DSGVTQTPKHLITATGQRVTLRCSPRSGDLSVYWYQQSLDQGLQFLIQYYNGEERAKGNILERFSAQQFPDLHSELNLSSLELGDSALYFCASSTGGDGYTFGSGTRLTVV.